This paragraph covers one TCR beta chain sequence. Its antigen specificity is not known. No much larger clone is present one base from it, and per-base qualities are unavailable. TCR beta VDJ combination and CDR3 sequence profiling used genomic DNA as the template. An Illumina HiSeq 2000 was used for TCR repertoire sequencing. The authors' pipeline ran thus. Repertoires were assessed using TRBV/TRBJ rearrangement plots, CDR3 size and DJ length profiles, and Simpson's diversity index. The most abundant DNA sequence in the deep sequencing data was defined as the immunodominant clone. CDR3 amino acid sequences were screened for sharing across subjects and compared with published repertoires and the VDJdb database. TCRdb's own reprocessing of the public reads used fastp at Q25 and MiXCR and kept productive beta chains. Rows are combined by CDR3 protein, so each entry shows the most common genes and DNA. The V and J calls were determined by TCRdb, not by the authors. This sample holds about 190,000 distinct CDR3 sequences; about three fifths were observed only once. Around 42% of the sample is taken by the ten largest.

This entry is derived from a study of CD8+CD57+ T cells in acquired aplastic anemia listed by TCRdb under 2018. Concerning the study at large: On average, sorted CD4+ and CD8+ cells yielded about 3 ug of extracted DNA, with a range of about 0.19 to 30 ug.

The study deep-sequenced TCR repertoires of sorted CD4+ and CD8+ blood T cells from severe aplastic anemia patients and healthy subjects. Ficoll-Paque density gradient centrifugation was used to isolate peripheral blood mononuclear cells. Before DNA extraction, CD4+ and CD8+ T cells were sorted by FACS or by magnetic beads. Reading the germline V gene (reference sequence) gives CDR1 DFQATT and CDR2 SNEGSKA. From its cysteine to its phenylalanine, the CDR3 spans 12 amino acids. The read is trimmed to its CDR3 DNA, 36 bases read in frame from base 1. The V and J ends are trimmed by 0 bases and 6 bases, leaving 9 bases between them. General study outcomes and caveats: Roughly 30 CD8+ CDR3 sequences were shared between patients and controls but appeared highly expressed in patients and within their immunodominant clones. No significant difference in CD8+ Simpson's diversity was found between patients and healthy controls (P=0.060).

The chain is made from TRBV20-1 and TRBJ2-7, with the D gene not clear enough to name. The sequence derives from a human donor with severe aplastic anemia or a healthy control (not recorded which). Input material: sorted CD4+, CD8+, or CD8+CD57+ T cells (not recorded which) from PBMCs. Here the CDR3 is given as CSARDLNGEQYF. The bases read TGCAGTGCTAGAGATTTAAATGGCGAGCAGTACTTC.